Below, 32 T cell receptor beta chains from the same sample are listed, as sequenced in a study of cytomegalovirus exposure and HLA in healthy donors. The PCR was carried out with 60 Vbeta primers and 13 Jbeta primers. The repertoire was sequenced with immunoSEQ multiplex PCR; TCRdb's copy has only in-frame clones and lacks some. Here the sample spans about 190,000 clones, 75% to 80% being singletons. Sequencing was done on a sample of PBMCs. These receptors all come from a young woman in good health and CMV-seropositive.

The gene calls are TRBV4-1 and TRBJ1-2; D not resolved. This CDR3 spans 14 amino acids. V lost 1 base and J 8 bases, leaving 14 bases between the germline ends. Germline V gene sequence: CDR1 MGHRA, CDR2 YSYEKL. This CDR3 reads CASSQVGEFGGYTF. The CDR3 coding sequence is TGCGCCAGCAGCCAAGTTGGGGAGTTCGGGGGCTACACCTTC.

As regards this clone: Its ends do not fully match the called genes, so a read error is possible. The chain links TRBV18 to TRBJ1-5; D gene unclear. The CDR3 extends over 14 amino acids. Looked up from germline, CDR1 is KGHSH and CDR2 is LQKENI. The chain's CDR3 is CASSPPRLNQPQHF. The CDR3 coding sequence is TGTGCCAGCTCCCCACCCCGACTAAATCAGCCCCAGCATTTT.

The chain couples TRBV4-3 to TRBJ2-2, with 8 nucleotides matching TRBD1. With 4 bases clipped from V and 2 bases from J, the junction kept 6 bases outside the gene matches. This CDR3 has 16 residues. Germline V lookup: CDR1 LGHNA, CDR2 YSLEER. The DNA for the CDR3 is TGCGCCAGCAGCCCCATGGGACAGGAAAACACCGGGGAGCTGTTTTTT. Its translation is CASSPMGQENTGELFF.

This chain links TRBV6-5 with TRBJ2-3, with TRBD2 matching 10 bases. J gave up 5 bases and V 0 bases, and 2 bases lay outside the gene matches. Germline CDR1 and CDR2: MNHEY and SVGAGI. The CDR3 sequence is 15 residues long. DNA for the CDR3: TGTGCCAGCAGTTACTCCCAGCGGGAGGGAGATACGCAGTATTTT. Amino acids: CASSYSQREGDTQYF.

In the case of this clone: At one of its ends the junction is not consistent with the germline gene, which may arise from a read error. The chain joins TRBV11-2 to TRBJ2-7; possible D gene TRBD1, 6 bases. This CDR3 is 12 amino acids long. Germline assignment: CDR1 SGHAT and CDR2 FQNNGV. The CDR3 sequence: CASSSRTGTGCF. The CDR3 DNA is TGTGCCAGCAGCTCCCGAACAGGGACGGGATGCTTC.

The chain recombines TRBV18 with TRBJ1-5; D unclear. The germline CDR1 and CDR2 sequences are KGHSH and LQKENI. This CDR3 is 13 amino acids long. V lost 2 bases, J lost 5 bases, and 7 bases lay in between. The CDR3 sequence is CASSPGVDQPQHF. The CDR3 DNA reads TGTGCCAGCTCACCAGGAGTCGATCAGCCCCAGCATTTT.

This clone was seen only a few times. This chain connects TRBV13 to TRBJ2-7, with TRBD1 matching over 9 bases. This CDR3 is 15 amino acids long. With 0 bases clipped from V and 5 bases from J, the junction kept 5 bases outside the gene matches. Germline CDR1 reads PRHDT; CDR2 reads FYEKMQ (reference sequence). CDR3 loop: CASSLGPGQGNEQYF. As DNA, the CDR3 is TGTGCCAGCAGCTTAGGCCCGGGACAGGGTAACGAGCAGTACTTC. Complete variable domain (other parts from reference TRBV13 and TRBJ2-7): AAGVIQSPRHLIKEKRETATLKCYPIPRHDTVYWYQQGPGQDPQFLISFYEKMQSDKGSIPDRFSAQQFSDYHSELNMSSLELGDSALYFCASSLGPGQGNEQYFGPGTRLTVT.

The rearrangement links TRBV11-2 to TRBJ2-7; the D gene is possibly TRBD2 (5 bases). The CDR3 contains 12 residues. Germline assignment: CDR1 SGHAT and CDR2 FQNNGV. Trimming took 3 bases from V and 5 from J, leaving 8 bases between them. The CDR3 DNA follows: TGTGCCAGCAGCTTTCTAGCCCACGAGCAGTACTTC. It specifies CASSFLAHEQYF. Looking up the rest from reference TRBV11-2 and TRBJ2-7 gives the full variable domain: EAGVAQSPRYKIIEKRQSVAFWCNPISGHATLYWYQQILGQGPKLLIQFQNNGVVDDSQLPKDRFSAERLKGVDSTLKIQPAKLEDSAVYLCASSFLAHEQYFGPGTRLTVT.

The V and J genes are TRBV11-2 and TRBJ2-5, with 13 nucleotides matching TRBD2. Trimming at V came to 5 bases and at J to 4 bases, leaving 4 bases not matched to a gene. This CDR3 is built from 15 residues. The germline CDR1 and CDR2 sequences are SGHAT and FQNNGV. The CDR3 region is CASSLLAGGGETQYF. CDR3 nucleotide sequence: TGTGCCAGCAGCCTACTAGCGGGGGGGGGAGAGACCCAGTACTTC. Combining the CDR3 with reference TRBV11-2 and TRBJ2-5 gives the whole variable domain EAGVAQSPRYKIIEKRQSVAFWCNPISGHATLYWYQQILGQGPKLLIQFQNNGVVDDSQLPKDRFSAERLKGVDSTLKIQPAKLEDSAVYLCASSLLAGGGETQYFGPGTRLLVL.

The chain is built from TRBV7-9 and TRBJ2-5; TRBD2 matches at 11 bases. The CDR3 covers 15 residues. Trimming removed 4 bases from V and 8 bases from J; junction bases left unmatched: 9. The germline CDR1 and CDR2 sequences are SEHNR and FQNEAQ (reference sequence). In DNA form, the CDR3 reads TGTGCCAGCAGCTCCCAAGGGACTAGCGGAGAAACCCAGTACTTC. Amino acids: CASSSQGTSGETQYF.

CDR3 sequence: CASSQEVGASEAFF. In nucleotides, the CDR3 is TGCGCCAGCAGCCAAGAAGTGGGGGCGAGTGAAGCTTTCTTT. The rearrangement links TRBV4-3 to TRBJ1-1; D is possibly TRBD1 (6 bases). V lost 0 bases to trimming and J lost 7 bases, with 12 bases between them. From germline, CDR1 is LGHNA and CDR2 YSLEER. This CDR3 has 14 amino acids.

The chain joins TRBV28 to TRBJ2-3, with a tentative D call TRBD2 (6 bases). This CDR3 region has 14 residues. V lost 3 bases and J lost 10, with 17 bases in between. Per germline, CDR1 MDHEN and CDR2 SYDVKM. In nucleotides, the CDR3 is TGTGCCAGCAGTTTCCCGGGGGACTCCCGCGCGCAGTATTTT. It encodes CASSFPGDSRAQYF.

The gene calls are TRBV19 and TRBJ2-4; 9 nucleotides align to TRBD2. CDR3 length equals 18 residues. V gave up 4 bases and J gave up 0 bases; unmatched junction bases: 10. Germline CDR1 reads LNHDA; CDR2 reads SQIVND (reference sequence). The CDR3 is CASSRQTSGALAKNIQYF. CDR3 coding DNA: TGTGCCAGTAGTAGACAGACTAGCGGAGCTCTAGCCAAAAACATTCAGTACTTC.

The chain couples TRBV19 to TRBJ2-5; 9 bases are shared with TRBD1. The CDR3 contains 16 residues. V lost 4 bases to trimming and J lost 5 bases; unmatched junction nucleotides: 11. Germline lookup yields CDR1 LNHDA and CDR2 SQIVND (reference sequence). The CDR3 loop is CASSTPPGQGFETQYF. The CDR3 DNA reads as TGTGCCAGTAGTACTCCTCCGGGACAGGGTTTTGAGACCCAGTACTTC.

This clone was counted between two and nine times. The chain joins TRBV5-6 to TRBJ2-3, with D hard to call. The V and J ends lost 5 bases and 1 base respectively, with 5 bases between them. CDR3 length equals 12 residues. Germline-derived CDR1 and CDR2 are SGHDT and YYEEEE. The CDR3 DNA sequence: TGTGCCAGCAGTCCGGGCACAGATACGCAGTATTTT. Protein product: CASSPGTDTQYF.

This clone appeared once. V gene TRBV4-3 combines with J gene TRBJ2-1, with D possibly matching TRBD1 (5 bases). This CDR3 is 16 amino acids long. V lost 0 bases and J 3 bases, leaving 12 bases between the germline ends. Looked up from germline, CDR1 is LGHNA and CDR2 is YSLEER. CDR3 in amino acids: CASSQDLTRGYNEQFF. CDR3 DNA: TGCGCCAGCAGCCAAGATCTCACAAGGGGCTACAATGAGCAGTTCTTC.

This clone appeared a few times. Here the CDR3 DNA reads TGTGCCAGCAGCGGTTGGCAGCCCCAGCATTTT. This codes for CASSGWQPQHF. The V call is TRBV28, the J call TRBJ1-5; D not resolved. Trimming left V 6 bases short and J 7 bases short, with 7 bases between. The CDR3 sequence is 11 residues long. The germline V gene has CDR1 MDHEN and CDR2 SYDVKM. The full variable domain, in which reference TRBV28 and TRBJ1-5 provide the parts outside the CDR3, is DVKVTQSSRYLVKRTGEKVFLECVQDMDHENMFWYRQDPGLGLRLIYFSYDVKMKEKGDIPEGYSVSREKKERFSLILESASTNQTSMYLCASSGWQPQHFGDGTRLSIL.

CDR3 nucleotides: TGTGCCAGCAGTTATACAGCTTTTGGCACCATATATTTT. Encoded protein: CASSYTAFGTIYF. V gene TRBV6-5 combines with J gene TRBJ1-3; D unresolved. V gave up 3 bases and J gave up 9 bases, with 12 bases separating them. The CDR3 loop spans 13 amino acids. CDR1 is MNHEY and CDR2 is SVGAGI in the germline V gene.

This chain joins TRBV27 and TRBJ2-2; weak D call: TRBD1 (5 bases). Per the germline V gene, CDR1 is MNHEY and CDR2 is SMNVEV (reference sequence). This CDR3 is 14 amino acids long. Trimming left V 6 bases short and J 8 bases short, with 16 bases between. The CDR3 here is CASSNARGAGELFF. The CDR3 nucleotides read TGTGCCAGCAGCAACGCCCGTGGGGCTGGGGAGCTGTTTTTT.

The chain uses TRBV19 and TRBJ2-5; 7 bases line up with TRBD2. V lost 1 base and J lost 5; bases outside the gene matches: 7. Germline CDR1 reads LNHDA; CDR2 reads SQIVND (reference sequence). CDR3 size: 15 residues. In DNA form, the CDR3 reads TGTGCCAGTAGTATAGGTGGGGGAGGGCTGGAGACCCAGTACTTC. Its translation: CASSIGGGGLETQYF.

The chain's CDR3 is CASSDSLYGELFF. In nucleotides, the CDR3 is TGTGCCAGCAGCGACTCGCTCTACGGGGAGCTGTTTTTT. The chain combines TRBV6-6 with TRBJ2-2, with D uncertain. This CDR3 spans 13 amino acids. Germline CDR1 is MNHNY and CDR2 is SVGAGI (reference sequence). V was clipped by 6 bases and J by 7 bases, with 12 bases between them.

CDR3 DNA: TGTGCCAGCAGCTTAGGGGCTAGCGGGAATTACAATGAGCAGTTCTTC. Protein: CASSLGASGNYNEQFF. The rearrangement links TRBV11-2 to TRBJ2-1, with 9 bases fitting TRBD2. In germline, CDR1 is SGHAT, CDR2 FQNNGV. This CDR3 spans 16 amino acids. With 1 base clipped from V and 4 bases from J, the junction kept 5 bases outside the gene matches.

CDR3 nucleotides: TGCGCCAGCAGCTTGGGCGGGGGCCACGAGCAGTACTTC. This sequence encodes CASSLGGGHEQYF. The chain couples TRBV5-1 to TRBJ2-7; D might be TRBD2 (7 bases). Germline V gives CDR1 SGHRS, CDR2 YFSETQ. The V end lost 0 bases, the J end lost 5 bases, and 9 bases lay between the germline ends. This CDR3 spans 13 amino acids.

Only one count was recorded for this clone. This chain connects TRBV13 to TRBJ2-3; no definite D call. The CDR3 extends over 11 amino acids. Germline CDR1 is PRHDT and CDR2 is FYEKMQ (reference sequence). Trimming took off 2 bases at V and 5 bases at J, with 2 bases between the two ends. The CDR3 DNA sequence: TGTGCCAGCAGCTTACTAGATACGCAGTATTTT. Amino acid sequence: CASSLLDTQYF.

The CDR3 loop is CASRVSAGAEQYF. The CDR3, as DNA: TGTGCCAGCAGGGTTTCAGCGGGGGCCGAGCAGTACTTC. The chain carries TRBV6-5 and TRBJ2-7, with 8 nucleotides matching TRBD2. The CDR3 loop spans 13 amino acids. The ends lost 6 bases at V and 6 bases at J; junction bases unmatched: 7. CDR1 and CDR2 (germline): MNHEY, SVGAGI.

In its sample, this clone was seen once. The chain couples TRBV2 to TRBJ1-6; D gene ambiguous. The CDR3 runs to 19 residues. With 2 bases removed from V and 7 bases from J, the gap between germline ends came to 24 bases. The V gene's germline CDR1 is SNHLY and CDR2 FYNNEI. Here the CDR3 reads CASSESQAASLTANSPLHF. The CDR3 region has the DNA TGTGCCAGCAGTGAATCCCAGGCCGCGTCCCTAACGGCGAATTCACCCCTCCACTTT. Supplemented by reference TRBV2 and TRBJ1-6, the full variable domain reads EPEVTQTPSHQVTQMGQEVILRCVPISNHLYFYWYRQILGQKVEFLVSFYNNEISEKSEIFDDQFSVERPDGSNFTLKIRSTKLEDSAMYFCASSESQAASLTANSPLHFGNGTRLTVT.

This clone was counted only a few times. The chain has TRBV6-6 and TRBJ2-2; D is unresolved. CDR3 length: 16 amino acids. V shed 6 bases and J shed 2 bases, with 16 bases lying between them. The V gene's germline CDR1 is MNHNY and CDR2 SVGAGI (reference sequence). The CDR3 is CASRTPPPINTGELFF. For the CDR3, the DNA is TGTGCCAGCAGGACACCTCCACCCATTAACACCGGGGAGCTGTTTTTT.

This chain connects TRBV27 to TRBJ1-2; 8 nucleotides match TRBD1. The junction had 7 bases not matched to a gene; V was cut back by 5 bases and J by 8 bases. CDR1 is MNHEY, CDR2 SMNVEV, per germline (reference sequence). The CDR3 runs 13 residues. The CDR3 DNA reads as TGTGCCAGCAGTCCCTCAGGGGGCAACGGCTACACCTTC. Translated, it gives CASSPSGGNGYTF.

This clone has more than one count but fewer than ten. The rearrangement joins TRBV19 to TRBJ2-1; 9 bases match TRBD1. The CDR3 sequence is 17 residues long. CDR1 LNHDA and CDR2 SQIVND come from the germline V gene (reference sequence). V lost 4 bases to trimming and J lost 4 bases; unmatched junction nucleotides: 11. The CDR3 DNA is TGTGCCAGTAGTACCAGGGACAGGGAGGGTCCGTACAATGAGCAGTTCTTC. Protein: CASSTRDREGPYNEQFF.

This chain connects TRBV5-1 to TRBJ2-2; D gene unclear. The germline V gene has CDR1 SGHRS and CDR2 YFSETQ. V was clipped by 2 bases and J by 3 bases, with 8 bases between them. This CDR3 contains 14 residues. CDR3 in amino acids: CASSLNRHTGELFF. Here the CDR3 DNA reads TGCGCCAGCAGCTTAAACAGACACACCGGGGAGCTGTTTTTT.

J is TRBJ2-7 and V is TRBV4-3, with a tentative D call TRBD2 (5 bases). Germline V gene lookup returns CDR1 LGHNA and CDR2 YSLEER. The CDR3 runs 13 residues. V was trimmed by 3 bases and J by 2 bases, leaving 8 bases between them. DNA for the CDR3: TGCGCCAGCAGCCAGGGAGAAGCCTACGAGCAGTACTTC. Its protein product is CASSQGEAYEQYF.

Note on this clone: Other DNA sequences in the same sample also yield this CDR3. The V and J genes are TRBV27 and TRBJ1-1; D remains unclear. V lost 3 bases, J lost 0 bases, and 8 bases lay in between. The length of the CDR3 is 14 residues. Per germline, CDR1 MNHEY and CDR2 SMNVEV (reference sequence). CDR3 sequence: CASSFGGLNTEAFF. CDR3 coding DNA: TGTGCCAGCAGTTTCGGCGGTCTGAACACTGAAGCTTTCTTT.